This T cell receptor beta chain was found in a study of OX40 agonist ivuxolimab in advanced cancers. Study as a whole: Every 2 weeks, patients received ivuxolimab intravenously, dosed at 0.01 to 10 mg/kg.

This CDR3 is built from 15 residues. Trimming at V came to 0 bases and at J to 5 bases, leaving 4 bases not matched to a gene. In germline, CDR1 is SGHRS, CDR2 YFSETQ. This table comes from immunoSEQ multiplex PCR, and its TCRdb copy is limited to in-frame clones, with some not included. The sample yields 55,000 to 80,000 clones, roughly four fifths seen once. The clonotype originates from an adult with an advanced solid tumor such as melanoma, head and neck, liver or kidney cancer. The starting material was CD4+ or CD8+ T cells sorted from blood, obtained in a trial of the OX40 agonist ivuxolimab. J is TRBJ2-1 and V is TRBV5-1, with 8 bases lining up with TRBD2. The CDR3 bases are TGCGCCAGCAGCTTGGAACTAGCGGACCACAATGAGCAGTTCTTC. Translated: CASSLELADHNEQFF.